One T cell receptor (beta chain) is described in this entry. Sequencing used immunoSEQ multiplex PCR; TCRdb keeps in-frame clones, though not all of them. This repertoire shows about 360,000 clones, 86% found once; its top ten account for 7% to 7.5%. The source of the sample is a study of blood T cell repertoires in COVID-19. This CDR3 contains 16 residues. J gave up 1 base and V 3 bases, and 4 bases lay outside the gene matches. CDR1 is SGHAT and CDR2 is FQNNGV in the germline V gene. This chain joins TRBV11-2 and TRBJ2-2; 8 bases map to TRBD1. Sample: peripheral blood. The sequence came from a woman aged 55-70 years with COVID-19, enrolled during active disease. CDR3 residues: CASSFRQGMNTGELFF. CDR3 nucleotide sequence: TGTGCCAGCAGCTTCCGACAGGGGATGAACACCGGGGAGCTGTTTTTT.